The clone carrying this T cell receptor beta chain was detected a few times. With V trimmed by 4 bases and J by 4 bases, 4 bases remained unmatched. CDR3 length equals 14 residues. CDR1 is SEHNR and CDR2 is FQNEAQ in the germline V gene (reference sequence). As originally analysed: Reference gene primer amplification yielded estimated nucleated cell counts. Data came from immunoSEQ multiplex PCR; TCRdb stores just in-frame clones and leaves some out. The V and J calls and clone size come from that table; D and trimming were worked out from the DNA. The data show 45,000 to 60,000 clones, around 85% seen once. The sample belongs to a study of blood T cell repertoires in COVID-19. Study in general: Whether acute or convalescent, the COVID-19 samples came from the United States, Italy and Spain. PBMCs, B-cell-depleted T cells, or T cells provided the cDNA or gDNA that made up the material.

This chain connects TRBV7-9 to TRBJ2-7, with 10 bases fitting TRBD1. Sequenced sample: peripheral blood. The source of this sequence is a man in his fifties or sixties with acute or convalescent COVID-19. In DNA, the CDR3 is TGTGCCAGCAGCTCCCGGGACAGGGGTTACGAGCAGTACTTC. Protein product: CASSSRDRGYEQYF.